The T cell receptor (beta chain) described here comes from a study of regulatory T cells in long-lasting Graves disease. As for time point: persistent/refractory GD, antithyroid drugs over 5 years with positive TRAb. RNA isolated from PBMCs was used to make the TCR library. This clonotype was seen repeatedly, ten times or more. From germline, CDR1 is MNHNS and CDR2 SASEGT. After removal of 5 bases from V and 5 bases from J, the junction contained 6 bases not matched to a gene. The CDR3 sequence is 15 residues long. Both iRepertoire HTBI primers and Arm-PCR of CDR3 regions were used to build the TCR beta libraries. TCRdb reanalysed the multiplex PCR reads using MiXCR and keeps one entry per CDR3 protein. The sample yields 500,000 to 700,000 distinct CDR3 sequences, 30% seen once.

The TCR was taken from a female donor with Graves disease. This chain uses TRBV6-1 with TRBJ2-2; 9 bases agree with TRBD1. The sample consisted of peripheral blood mononuclear cells (PBMCs), taken when the disease was refractory, from a patient treated with antithyroid drugs. CDR3 nucleotide sequence: TGTGCCAGCAGTAACACCGGGACAGGGACCGGGGAGCTGTTTTTT. Translation: CASSNTGTGTGELFF.